The sequence of this T cell receptor (beta chain) was determined in a study of T cells in Graves' hyperthyroidism and ophthalmopathy. Amplified TCR beta CDR3 regions came from RNA transcripts. Using the HTBI primer set, a first-round RT-PCR was run on the TCR CDR3. In TCRdb, the multiplex PCR reads were re-called with MiXCR into one record per CDR3 protein. The sample yields about 600,000 distinct CDR3 sequences, 16% seen once. Uncontrolled infections, other autoimmune diseases, pregnancy or lactation led to exclusion of patients. Diagnoses rested on clinical symptoms, serum thyroxine and TRAb, thyroid ultrasound and orbital computed tomography. Study results and caveats: Among thyroid clonotypes expanded above 0.001, most also appeared in blood. Classification by a 13 V-J model distinguished ophthalmopathy from stable hyperthyroidism.

This clonotype came up a few times. Its matching antigen is unknown. This CDR3 spans 21 amino acids. V gave up 0 bases and J gave up 3 bases; unmatched junction bases: 19. Germline CDR1 SEHNR, CDR2 FQNEAQ (reference sequence). The chain employs TRBV7-9 and TRBJ2-1, with 8 positions matching TRBD2. The sample taken for sequencing was blood. The source is a woman in her thirties or forties with Graves' ophthalmopathy. CDR3 amino acids: CASSLAGFGTRPKTDYNEQFF. For the CDR3, the DNA is TGTGCCAGCAGCTTAGCGGGGTTTGGGACTAGACCCAAGACTGACTACAATGAGCAGTTCTTC.